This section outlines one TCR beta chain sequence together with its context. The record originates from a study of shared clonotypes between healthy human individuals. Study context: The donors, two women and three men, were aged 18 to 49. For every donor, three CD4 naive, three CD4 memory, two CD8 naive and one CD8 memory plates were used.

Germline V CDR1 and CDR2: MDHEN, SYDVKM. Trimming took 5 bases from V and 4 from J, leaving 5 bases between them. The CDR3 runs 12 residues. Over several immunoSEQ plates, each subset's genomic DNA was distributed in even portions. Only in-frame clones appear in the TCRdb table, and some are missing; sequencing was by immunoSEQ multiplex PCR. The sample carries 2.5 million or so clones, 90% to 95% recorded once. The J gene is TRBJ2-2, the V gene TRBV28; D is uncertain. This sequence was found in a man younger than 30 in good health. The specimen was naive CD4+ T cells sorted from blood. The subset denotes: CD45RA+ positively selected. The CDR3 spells CASSPGTGELFF. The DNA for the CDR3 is TGTGCCAGCAGTCCAGGCACCGGGGAGCTGTTTTTT.